These 22 T cell receptor beta chains were sequenced from one sample in a study of PD-L1 blockade in urothelial cancer. Some clones are missing from TCRdb's copy, which holds only in-frame ones; the method was immunoSEQ multiplex PCR. Seen here are 70,000 to 85,000 clones, under 90% observed once, and the top ten hold over 4%. Time point: pretreatment peripheral blood. The starting material was PBMCs, obtained around atezolizumab (anti-PD-L1) treatment. These receptors were obtained from a man in his 70s with urothelial cancer.

The chain is built from TRBV6-5 and TRBJ1-5; D is perhaps TRBD1 (5 bases). Germline V gives CDR1 MNHEY, CDR2 SVGAGI. The length of the CDR3 is 15 residues. V was pared by 0 bases and J by 1 base, with 7 bases between. CDR3 sequence: CASSYSGGSNQPQHF. CDR3 coding DNA: TGTGCCAGCAGTTACTCCGGGGGAAGCAATCAGCCCCAGCATTTT.

This chain connects TRBV18 to TRBJ2-1; 8 bases are shared with TRBD2. V gave up 2 bases and J gave up 9 bases; unmatched junction bases: 9. The length of the CDR3 is 15 residues. Germline CDR1 and CDR2: KGHSH and LQKENI. CDR3 DNA sequence: TGTGCCAGCTCACCAGGAGGCGGCGGGAGGAGTGAGCAGTTCTTC. This translates into CASSPGGGGRSEQFF.

The chain carries TRBV7-8 and TRBJ2-3; D might be TRBD2 (6 bases). V was clipped by 5 bases and J by 2 bases, with 17 bases between them. Looked up from germline, CDR1 is SGHVS and CDR2 is FQNEAQ. The CDR3 consists of 16 residues. The CDR3 region has the DNA TGTGCCAGCAGCGATGGGAGGAGTCGGTCCACAGATACGCAGTATTTT. This sequence encodes CASSDGRSRSTDTQYF.

The genes are TRBV5-1 and TRBJ1-1; 7 bases are a match to TRBD1. Unmatched junction bases numbered 4, after V lost 0 bases and J lost 5 bases. CDR1 is SGHRS and CDR2 is YFSETQ in the germline V gene. CDR3 size: 14 residues. The CDR3 DNA reads TGCGCCAGCAGCTTGGAGACAGGGCGTACTGAAGCTTTCTTT. It encodes CASSLETGRTEAFF.

This chain's CDR3 is CASSALAGAYNEQFF. In DNA, the CDR3 is TGTGCCAGCAGTGCACTAGCGGGAGCCTACAATGAGCAGTTCTTC. The genes are TRBV6-1 and TRBJ2-1, with 11 bases matching TRBD2. This CDR3 is 15 amino acids long. The germline CDR1 and CDR2 sequences are MNHNS and SASEGT. The junction had 1 base not matched to a gene; V was cut back by 4 bases and J by 2 bases.

The J gene is TRBJ2-2, the V gene TRBV5-4; 8 bases line up with TRBD2. The germline CDR1 and CDR2 sequences are SGHNT and YYREEE (reference sequence). The CDR3 consists of 14 residues. Trimming removed 7 bases from V and 7 bases from J; junction bases left unmatched: 9. The CDR3 DNA follows: TGTGCCAGCCGAACTAAGGCGGGAGGCGGGGAGCTGTTTTTT. Amino acid sequence: CASRTKAGGGELFF.

This sequence joins TRBV18 and TRBJ2-5; D unclear. The CDR3 covers 12 residues. V was pared by 2 bases and J by 5 bases, with 6 bases between. The germline V gene encodes CDR1 KGHSH and CDR2 LQKENI. CDR3 amino acids: CASSPVLETQYF. The DNA for the CDR3 is TGTGCCAGCTCACCAGTACTTGAGACCCAGTACTTC. The complete variable domain, with remaining parts taken from reference TRBV18 and TRBJ2-5, reads NAGVMQNPRHLVRRRGQEARLRCSPMKGHSHVYWYRQLPEEGLKFMVYLQKENIIDESGMPKERFSAEFPKEGPSILRIQQVVRGDSAAYFCASSPVLETQYFGPGTRLLVL.

The chain has TRBV6-5 and TRBJ2-3; 9 bases match TRBD2. The CDR3 length is 16 residues. The V segment lost 4 bases and the J segment 1 base; nucleotides outside the gene matches: 6. The germline V gene has CDR1 MNHEY and CDR2 SVGAGI. For the CDR3, the DNA is TGTGCCAGCAGTTCTCCTTCTAGCGGGGGCACAGATACGCAGTATTTT. Protein sequence: CASSSPSSGGTDTQYF.

The chain combines TRBV7-3 with TRBJ2-7, with 13 nucleotides matching TRBD2. The CDR3 runs 13 residues. CDR1 and CDR2 from the germline V gene are SGHTA and FQGTGA. The V and J ends lost 5 bases and 9 bases, in that order; junction bases with no gene match: 4. CDR3 coding DNA: TGTGCCAGCAGCCGACTAGCGGGAGGCGTGCAGTACTTC. As protein: CASSRLAGGVQYF.

This sequence joins TRBV6-5 and TRBJ2-1; D is unclear. The germline CDR1 and CDR2 sequences are MNHEY and SVGAGI. CDR3 length equals 16 residues. V shed 2 bases and J shed 4 bases, with 15 bases lying between them. The CDR3 DNA sequence: TGTGCCAGCAGTTACGGCGAGCGCCGTTATTACAATGAGCAGTTCTTC. It is translated as CASSYGERRYYNEQFF.

The chain carries TRBV2 and TRBJ1-3; perhaps TRBD1 as D (5 bases). The CDR3 loop spans 15 amino acids. Trimming left V 7 bases short and J 5 bases short, with 18 bases between. Germline V gene data show CDR1 as SNHLY and CDR2 as FYNNEI. The CDR3 DNA reads TGTGCCAGCATGGAGGAAAGGGGAGGCCGAAACACCATATATTTT. Translating gives CASMEERGGRNTIYF.

The chain combines TRBV10-3 with TRBJ2-3; 10 bases agree with TRBD1. The CDR3 runs to 15 residues. The germline gives CDR1 ENHRY, CDR2 SYGVKD. The V segment lost 4 bases and the J segment 2 bases; nucleotides outside the gene matches: 3. CDR3 sequence reads: CAISGGQGPTDTQYF. CDR3 bases: TGTGCCATCAGTGGGGGACAGGGGCCCACAGATACGCAGTATTTT.

This sequence joins TRBV6-1 and TRBJ2-7; 13 bases are shared with TRBD2. Trimming removed 6 bases from V and 8 bases from J; junction bases left unmatched: 10. The germline V gene encodes CDR1 MNHNS and CDR2 SASEGT. The length of the CDR3 is 15 residues. Written as DNA, the CDR3 is TGTGCCAGCAGACCCGGGACTAGCGGGAAAACTCAGCAGTACTTC. Residues: CASRPGTSGKTQQYF.

Points on this clone: At one of its ends the junction is not consistent with the germline gene, which may arise from a read error. V gene TRBV6-6 combines with J gene TRBJ1-5; 9 nucleotides line up with TRBD1. The germline V gene encodes CDR1 MNHNY and CDR2 SVGAGI (reference sequence). This CDR3 contains 12 residues. The CDR3 sequence is CASSYPMDRGYF. CDR3 DNA: TGTGCCAGCAGTTACCCGATGGACAGGGGCTATTTT.

This clone showed up just a few times. The chain recombines TRBV30 with TRBJ1-2; 7 bases map to TRBD1. The CDR3 consists of 13 residues. Germline CDR1 is GTSNPN and CDR2 is SVGIG (reference sequence). The V and J ends lost 2 bases and 12 bases, in that order; junction bases with no gene match: 12. This CDR3 reads CAWSLTLTGDHTF. The CDR3 coding sequence is TGTGCCTGGAGTCTAACCCTAACAGGGGACCACACCTTC.

The chain carries TRBV19 and TRBJ2-6; D unresolved. The germline V gene has CDR1 LNHDA and CDR2 SQIVND (reference sequence). Trimming took off 6 bases at V and 0 bases at J, with 12 bases between the two ends. The CDR3 sequence is 16 residues long. CDR3 DNA sequence: TGTGCCAGTAGCAGACTTGCCGACTCTGGGGCCAACGTCCTGACTTTC. Protein sequence: CASSRLADSGANVLTF.

The chain combines TRBV19 with TRBJ2-7, with D unresolved. The CDR3 consists of 15 residues. Germline CDR1 reads LNHDA; CDR2 reads SQIVND (reference sequence). V was clipped by 5 bases and J by 3 bases, with 17 bases between them. In DNA form, the CDR3 reads TGTGCCAGTAGTTTCCGTTGGCAGATCCACTACGAGCAGTACTTC. As protein: CASSFRWQIHYEQYF.

The V call is TRBV6-4, the J call TRBJ2-7, with 9 bases that match TRBD1. In germline, CDR1 is MRHNA, CDR2 SNTAGT. The CDR3 runs to 15 residues. Trimming cost V 9 bases and J 2 bases; bases outside gene matches: 11. For the CDR3, the DNA is TGTGCCAGTCTTAGACAGGGGGGGTTCCCCTACGAGCAGTACTTC. Its protein product is CASLRQGGFPYEQYF.

This chain uses TRBV18 with TRBJ2-7; D is undetermined. V gave up 4 bases and J gave up 1 base, with 14 bases separating them. CDR3 length: 15 amino acids. Germline V lookup: CDR1 KGHSH, CDR2 LQKENI. DNA for the CDR3: TGTGCCAGCTCACTATCTAAGTCTCCTTCCTACGAGCAGTACTTC. Amino acids: CASSLSKSPSYEQYF.

The J gene is TRBJ2-7, the V gene TRBV6-5, with D uncertain. V lost 5 bases to trimming and J lost 4 bases, with 15 bases between them. This CDR3 is 14 amino acids long. Germline V gene lookup returns CDR1 MNHEY and CDR2 SVGAGI. The CDR3 loop is CASSQTSRSYEQYF. CDR3 in DNA: TGTGCCAGCAGTCAAACGAGCCGGAGTTACGAGCAGTACTTC.

The rearrangement joins TRBV21-1 to TRBJ2-7; TRBD1 reflects the table's D call only, with no check against the DNA. TRBV21-1 is a pseudogene. This CDR3 has 19 amino acids. CDR3 in DNA: TGTGCCAGCAGATTAAAAATAAGGGACAGGGGGCGGGTAAGCTACGAGCAGTACTTC. This codes for CASRLKIRDRGRVSYEQYF.

The chain carries TRBV6-1 and TRBJ2-2, with a weak D call TRBD2 (7 bases). The germline V gene encodes CDR1 MNHNS and CDR2 SASEGT. V lost 4 bases to trimming and J lost 4 bases, with 13 bases between them. The CDR3 is made up of 15 amino acids. CDR3 nucleotide sequence: TGTGCCAGCAGTGCGGGGGGCGCGGGCACCGGGGAGCTGTTTTTT. Translating it yields CASSAGGAGTGELFF.